This TCR beta chain appears in the sequencing data of a study of T-cell reconstitution after alpha-beta-depleted transplantation in children. For TCRbeta, the library was prepared with unique molecular identifiers. TCRdb re-called the PCR reads through MiXCR, storing one row per CDR3 protein. The sample includes about 480,000 distinct CDR3 sequences, around 12% of them seen just once. The CDR3 totals 16 residues. The ends lost 4 bases at V and 5 bases at J; junction bases unmatched: 8. CDR1 is KGHDR, CDR2 SFDVKD, per germline. V gene TRBV24-1 combines with J gene TRBJ2-1; TRBD2 matches at 9 bases. This clonotype originated in a human donor who donated a stem cell graft to a child with combined immunodeficiency. Material: PBMCs from the stem cell graft donor, obtained from the stem cell graft. CDR3 sequence reads: CATSDPGTSPNNEQFF. The CDR3 DNA reads as TGTGCCACCAGTGACCCCGGGACTAGCCCCAACAATGAGCAGTTCTTC.